The TCR beta chain described here comes from a study of human T cells and chemical hapten exposure. Overall study: Small pooled library volume differences chiefly drove per-sample TCR yield variation. Study-level points and caveats: Expanded TCRs grouped into significantly more large CDR3 similarity clusters than controls produced.

Time point denoted: patch test 2, 6 weeks after DPC sensitization. The treatment here: therapeutic diphenylcyclopropenone sensitization with weekly scalp DPC. Concerning this clonotype: Its cognate antigen is unknown. One junction end does not reproduce the germline sequence, and a read error may be involved.

Attachment of unique molecular identifiers to individual cDNA molecules was performed in the library. TCRdb recomputed calls from the RACE reads with MiXCR, one row per CDR3 protein. The sample carries roughly 380,000 distinct CDR3 sequences, over 6% recorded once. Germline CDR1 is SGHTA and CDR2 is FQGNSA. The CDR3 is 17 amino acids. The source of this sequence is a woman aged 18-30 years with alopecia areata. Some clones in this sample may be carry-over from other donors' samples. V gene TRBV7-2 combines with J gene TRBJ2-3; 12 bases line up with TRBD2. The input for sequencing was whole blood, taken in connection with sensitization to the hapten diphenylcyclopropenone (DPC). CDR3 DNA: TGTGCCAGCAGCCTAGCGGGGGGGCGATCCAGCACAGATACGCAGTATTTT. Residues: CASSLAGGRSSTDTQYF.